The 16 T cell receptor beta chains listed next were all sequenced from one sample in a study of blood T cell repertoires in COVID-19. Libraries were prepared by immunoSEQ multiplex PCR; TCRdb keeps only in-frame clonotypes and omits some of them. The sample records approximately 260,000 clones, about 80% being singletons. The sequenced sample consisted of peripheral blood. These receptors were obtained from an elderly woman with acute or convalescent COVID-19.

The CDR3 nucleotides are TGTGCCAGCAGCTTTGGGACAGGTTGGGACAATGAGCAGTTCTTC. Amino acid sequence: CASSFGTGWDNEQFF. The genes are TRBV9 and TRBJ2-1, with 8 nucleotides matching TRBD1. V was pared by 4 bases and J by 5 bases, with 8 bases of the junction left unmatched. The CDR3 extends over 15 amino acids. Germline CDR1 SGDLS, CDR2 YYNGEE.

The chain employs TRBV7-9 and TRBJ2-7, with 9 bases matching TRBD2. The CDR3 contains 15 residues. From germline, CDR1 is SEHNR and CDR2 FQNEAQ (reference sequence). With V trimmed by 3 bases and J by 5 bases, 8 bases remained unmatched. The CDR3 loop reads CASSFPSGGIDEQYF. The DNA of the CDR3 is TGTGCCAGCAGCTTCCCGAGCGGGGGGATCGACGAGCAGTACTTC.

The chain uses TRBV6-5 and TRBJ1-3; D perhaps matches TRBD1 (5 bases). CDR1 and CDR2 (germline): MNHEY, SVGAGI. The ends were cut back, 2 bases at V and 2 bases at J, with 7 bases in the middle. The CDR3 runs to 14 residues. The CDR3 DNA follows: TGTGCCAGCAGTTACCCAGGGACTGGAAACACCATATATTTT. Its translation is CASSYPGTGNTIYF.

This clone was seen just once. Here the CDR3 DNA reads TGTGCCAGCAGTGCTGTTGGGCAAGCTAACTATGGCTACACCTTC. Its protein product is CASSAVGQANYGYTF. This chain links TRBV2 with TRBJ1-2; D gene uncertain. Deletions cut 4 bases from V and 0 bases from J, with 12 bases between. Germline CDR1 reads SNHLY; CDR2 reads FYNNEI. This CDR3 has 15 amino acids.

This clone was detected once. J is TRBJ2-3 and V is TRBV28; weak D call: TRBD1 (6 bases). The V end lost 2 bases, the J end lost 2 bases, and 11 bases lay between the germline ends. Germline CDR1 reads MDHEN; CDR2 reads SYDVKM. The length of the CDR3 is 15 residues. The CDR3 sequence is CASSLGQGSTDTQYF. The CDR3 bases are TGTGCCAGCAGTTTAGGGCAGGGGTCCACAGATACGCAGTATTTT.

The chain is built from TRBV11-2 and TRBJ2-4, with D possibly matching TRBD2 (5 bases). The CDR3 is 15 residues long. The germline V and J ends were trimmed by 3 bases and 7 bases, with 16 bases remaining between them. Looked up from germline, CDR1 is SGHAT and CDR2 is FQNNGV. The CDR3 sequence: CASSFGRAGRNIQYF. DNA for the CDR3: TGTGCCAGCAGCTTTGGCCGGGCGGGCCGGAACATTCAGTACTTC.

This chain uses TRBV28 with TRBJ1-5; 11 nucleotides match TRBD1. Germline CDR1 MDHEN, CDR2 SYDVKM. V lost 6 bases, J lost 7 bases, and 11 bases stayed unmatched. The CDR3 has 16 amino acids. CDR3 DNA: TGTGCCAGCAGCTCAGGGACAGGGGGATGGGGCCAGCCCCAGCATTTT. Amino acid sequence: CASSSGTGGWGQPQHF.

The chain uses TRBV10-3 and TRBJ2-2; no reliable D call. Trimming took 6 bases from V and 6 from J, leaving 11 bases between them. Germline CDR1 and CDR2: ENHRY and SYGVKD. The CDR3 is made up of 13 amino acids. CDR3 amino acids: CAIRTTEPGELFF. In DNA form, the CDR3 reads TGTGCCATCAGGACAACTGAGCCCGGGGAGCTGTTTTTT.

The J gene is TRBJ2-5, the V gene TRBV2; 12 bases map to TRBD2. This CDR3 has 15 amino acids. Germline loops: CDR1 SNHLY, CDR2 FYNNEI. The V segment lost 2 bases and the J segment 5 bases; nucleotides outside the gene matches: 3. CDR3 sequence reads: CASSETSGGTETQYF. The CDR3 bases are TGTGCCAGCAGTGAAACTAGCGGGGGGACGGAGACCCAGTACTTC.

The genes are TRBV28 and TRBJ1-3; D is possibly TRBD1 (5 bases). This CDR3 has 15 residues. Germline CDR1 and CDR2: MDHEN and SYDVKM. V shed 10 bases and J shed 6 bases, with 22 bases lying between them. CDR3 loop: CATIYRHAAENTIYF. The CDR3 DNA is TGTGCCACCATCTACAGGCACGCTGCGGAAAACACCATATATTTT. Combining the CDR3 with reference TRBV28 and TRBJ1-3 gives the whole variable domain DVKVTQSSRYLVKRTGEKVFLECVQDMDHENMFWYRQDPGLGLRLIYFSYDVKMKEKGDIPEGYSVSREKKERFSLILESASTNQTSMYLCATIYRHAAENTIYFGEGSWLTVV.

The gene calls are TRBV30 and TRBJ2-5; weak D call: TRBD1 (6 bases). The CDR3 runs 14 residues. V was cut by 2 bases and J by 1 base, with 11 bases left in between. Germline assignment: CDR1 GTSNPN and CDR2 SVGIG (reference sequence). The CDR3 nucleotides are TGTGCCTGGAGTCGCGCAGGGGCCCAAGAGACCCAGTACTTC. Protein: CAWSRAGAQETQYF.

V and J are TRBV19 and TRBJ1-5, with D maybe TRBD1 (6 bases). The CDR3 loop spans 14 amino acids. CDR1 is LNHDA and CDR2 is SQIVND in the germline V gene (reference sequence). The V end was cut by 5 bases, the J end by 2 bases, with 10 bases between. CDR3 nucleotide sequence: TGTGCCAGTAGTCCGGACAGCCGCAATCAGCCCCAGCATTTT. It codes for CASSPDSRNQPQHF.

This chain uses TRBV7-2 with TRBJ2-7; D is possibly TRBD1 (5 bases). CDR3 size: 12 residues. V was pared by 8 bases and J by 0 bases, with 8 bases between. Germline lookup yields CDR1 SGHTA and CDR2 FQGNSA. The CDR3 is CASRQSSYEQYF. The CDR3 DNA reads TGTGCCAGCCGACAGAGCTCCTACGAGCAGTACTTC.

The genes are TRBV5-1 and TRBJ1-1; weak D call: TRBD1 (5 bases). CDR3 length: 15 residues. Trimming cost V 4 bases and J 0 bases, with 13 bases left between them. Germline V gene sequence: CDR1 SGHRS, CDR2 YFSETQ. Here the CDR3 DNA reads TGCGCCAGCAGCATATCGGGGGGTTTGAACACTGAAGCTTTCTTT. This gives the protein CASSISGGLNTEAFF.

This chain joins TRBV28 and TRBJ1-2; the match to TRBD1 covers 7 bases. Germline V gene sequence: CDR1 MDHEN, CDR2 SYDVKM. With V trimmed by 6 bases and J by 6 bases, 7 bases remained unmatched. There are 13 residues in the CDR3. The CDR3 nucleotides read TGTGCCAGCAGACCGACAGGGCGTGATGGCTACACCTTC. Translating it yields CASRPTGRDGYTF.

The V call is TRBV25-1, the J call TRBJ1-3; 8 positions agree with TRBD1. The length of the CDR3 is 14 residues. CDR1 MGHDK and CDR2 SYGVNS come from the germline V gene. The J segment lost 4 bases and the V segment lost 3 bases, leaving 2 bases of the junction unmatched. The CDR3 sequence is CASSDDRGGNTIYF. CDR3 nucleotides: TGTGCCAGCAGTGACGACAGGGGCGGAAACACCATATATTTT. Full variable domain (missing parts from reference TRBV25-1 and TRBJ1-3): EADIYQTPRYLVIGTGKKITLECSQTMGHDKMYWYQQDPGMELHLIHYSYGVNSTEKGDLSSESTVSRIRTEHFPLTLESARPSHTSQYLCASSDDRGGNTIYFGEGSWLTVV.